Included here is one T cell receptor beta chain sequence, with context. This clone was detected only a few times. Which antigen it targets is not known. Base qualities are missing; no much larger clone stands one base away. This entry comes from a study of beta chain features in type 1 diabetes (dated by TCRdb to the late 2010s). Study-level background: No differences in mean age, gender distribution, total cell number or subset yield were found between patients and healthy donors. Across all samples, around 100 million sorted cells were examined, and cell number per subset correlated strongly with RNA yield. The study compared the TCRB repertoires of sorted circulating CD4+ T cell subsets in recently diagnosed type 1 diabetes patients with those in matched healthy donors. Naive and central memory subsets were obtained from all 30 or so donors, but regulatory and stem cell-like memory subsets were isolated from only 8 patients and roughly 8 healthy donors. The investigation overall reported the following: Only small numbers of individuals were included in the HLA sub-analyses, which left unresolved whether HLA type had any influence on TCRB rearrangement. In all four CD4+ subsets, TCRB CDR3 length was moderately but significantly shorter in type 1 diabetes patients. Shorter templates might have been favored by PCR, but patient and control samples were amplified and corrected together, so both groups would have been affected equally by any skew. Naive, central memory and regulatory TCRB repertoires appeared to be more alike among patients than among healthy donors. Sequencing cDNA rather than genomic DNA could over-represent highly expressing activated cells, although activation and CD3 levels did not differ between groups. At VDJ recombination sites, type 1 diabetes patients had fewer insertions and more deleted nucleotides, which implies abnormalities in thymic rearrangement.

The High Capacity cDNA Reverse Transcription Kit was used to reverse transcribe all of the isolated RNA, meaning that expressed TCRB transcripts were what got sequenced. Deep immunoSEQ sequencing was applied to naive, central memory and regulatory T cell samples, giving an average of around 3.4 million total reads per sample. Sorted cells were lysed in RLT buffer and RNA was extracted with DNase-treated RNeasy Micro or Mini kits, depending on cell number. Each cell subset was processed separately to prevent cross-contamination, with patient and healthy donor samples processed together. TCRB sequences were amplified from cDNA with the immunoSEQ multiplex PCR, producing 87-bp fragments spanning the CDR3 region. Amplicons were sequenced on the Illumina HiSeq platform. Per the source publication's procedure: PCR bias was computationally corrected using synthetic template baselines, reads within Hamming distance 2 were collapsed, and singletons that could not be merged were discarded. Reads were aligned to IMGT to assign V, D and J genes, CDR3 length, and insertions or deletions at six rearrangement sites. Within each subset, clonotype counts were normalized to sorted cell number, and only after that were true diversity and Gini coefficients computed with the tcR R package. The overlap coefficient, calculated on TCRB nucleotide sequences, was used to quantify repertoire sharing. Drawn from immuneACCESS, this table holds only the in-frame rearrangements with V and J called that TCRdb kept. Clones are partly lost; checked studies trace under half to an unresolved V gene and leave the rest unexplained. V, J and clone size were drawn from that table, and D and trimming were deduced from the DNA. The sample table records about 160,000 clones; almost 8% of these occur just once. 0.5% to 0.55% of the sample is taken by the ten largest.

From the cysteine up to the phenylalanine, the CDR3 has a length of 15 residues. Left in the record is the CDR3 DNA by itself, 45 bases read in frame from the first base. Trimming removed 0 bases from V and 8 bases from J, leaving 13 bases between the germline ends. CDR1 and CDR2 are drawn from the germline V gene: KGHSH, LQKENI. Each donor gave one peripheral blood draw, roughly 110 mL on average, collected into heparinised tubes. Using a panel that included CD45RO, CCR7, CD25, CD127, CD95 and CD27, naive, central memory, regulatory and stem cell-like memory CD4+ T cells were sorted on a BD FACSAria II. A purity above 98% was achieved for all sorted populations. Right away, PBMCs were isolated by Lymphoprep density gradient centrifugation and were stained directly, with no culture step. Samples were stained and sorted in pairs, with one healthy donor and one patient per experiment, so that batch effects were minimized.

Rearrangement joined TRBV18 to TRBJ1-4; the D segment cannot be called with confidence. Sequenced material: central memory CD4+ T cells from blood. This clonotype was obtained from a man younger than 30 with type 1 diabetes. The bases read TGTGCCAGCTCACCACCGGAGGGCTTCGGGGAAAAACTGTTTTTT. Translated, this is CASSPPEGFGEKLFF.